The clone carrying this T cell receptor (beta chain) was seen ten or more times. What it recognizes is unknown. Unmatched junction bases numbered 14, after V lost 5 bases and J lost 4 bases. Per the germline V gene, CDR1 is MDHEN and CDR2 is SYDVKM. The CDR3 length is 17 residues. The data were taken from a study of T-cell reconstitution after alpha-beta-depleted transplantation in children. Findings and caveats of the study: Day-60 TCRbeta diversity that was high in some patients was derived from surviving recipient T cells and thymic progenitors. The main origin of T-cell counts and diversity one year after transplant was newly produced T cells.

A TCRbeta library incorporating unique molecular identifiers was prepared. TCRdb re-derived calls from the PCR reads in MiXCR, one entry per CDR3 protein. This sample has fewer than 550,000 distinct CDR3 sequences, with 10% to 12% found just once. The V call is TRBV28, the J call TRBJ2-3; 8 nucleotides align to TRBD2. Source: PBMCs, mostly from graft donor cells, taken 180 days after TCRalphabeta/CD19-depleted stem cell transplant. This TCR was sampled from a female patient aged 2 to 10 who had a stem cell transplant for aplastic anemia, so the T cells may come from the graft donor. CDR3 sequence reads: CASSPSTGGSGSDTQYF. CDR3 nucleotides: TGTGCCAGCAGTCCCTCTACGGGGGGGAGTGGGTCAGATACGCAGTATTTT. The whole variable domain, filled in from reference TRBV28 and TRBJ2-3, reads DVKVTQSSRYLVKRTGEKVFLECVQDMDHENMFWYRQDPGLGLRLIYFSYDVKMKEKGDIPEGYSVSREKKERFSLILESASTNQTSMYLCASSPSTGGSGSDTQYFGPGTRLTVL.